A single sample gave rise to the 14 T cell receptor beta chains below, sequenced in a study of cytomegalovirus exposure and HLA in healthy donors. The PCR employed 60 Vbeta primers together with 13 Jbeta primers. Sequenced by immunoSEQ multiplex PCR; TCRdb stores in-frame clones only, minus some. Among over 70,000 clones, about 67% were seen once, and the ten largest hold around 10%. What was sequenced was PBMCs. These receptors originate from a human donor in good health.

J is TRBJ1-2 and V is TRBV25-1, with D unclear. Looked up from germline, CDR1 is MGHDK and CDR2 is SYGVNS. The V end was cut by 4 bases, the J end by 4 bases, with 7 bases between. The CDR3 has 12 residues. In nucleotides, the CDR3 is TGTGCCAGCAGTGCAGAGGGCTATGGCTACACCTTC. It is translated as CASSAEGYGYTF.

In nucleotides, the CDR3 is TGTGCCTGGCAGGGGCCACCCCTCCACTTT. Protein product: CAWQGPPLHF. This chain connects TRBV30 to TRBJ1-6, with a tentative D call TRBD1 (6 bases). In germline, CDR1 is GTSNPN, CDR2 SVGIG (reference sequence). The CDR3 spans 10 residues. Trimming shortened V by 5 bases and J by 11 bases, and 7 bases separated the two germline ends. Looking up the rest from reference TRBV30 and TRBJ1-6 gives the full variable domain: SQTIHQWPATLVQPVGSPLSLECTVEGTSNPNLYWYRQAAGRGLQLLFYSVGIGQISSEVPQNLSASRPQDRQFILSSKKLLLSDSGFYLCAWQGPPLHFGNGTRLTVT.

The sample holds a few counts of this clone. The CDR3 loop is CAISESVLAERQETQYF. As DNA, the CDR3 is TGTGCCATCAGTGAGTCCGTACTAGCGGAACGACAAGAGACCCAGTACTTC. The chain recombines TRBV10-3 with TRBJ2-5, with 8 nucleotides matching TRBD2. Germline assignment: CDR1 ENHRY and CDR2 SYGVKD. Trimming cost V 0 bases and J 2 bases; bases outside gene matches: 8. The CDR3 runs 17 residues.

The chain employs TRBV6-1 and TRBJ2-7; 7 bases are shared with TRBD1. Trimming cost V 7 bases and J 5 bases; bases outside gene matches: 11. The germline V gene has CDR1 MNHNS and CDR2 SASEGT. This CDR3 region has 14 residues. The CDR3 DNA follows: TGTGCCAGCACCCCGACAGGGACGCGAAACGAGCAGTACTTC. This codes for CASTPTGTRNEQYF.

CDR3 sequence reads: CASSPEQITNTEAFF. For the CDR3, the DNA is TGCGCCAGCAGCCCTGAACAGATCACGAACACTGAAGCTTTCTTT. The V call is TRBV5-1, the J call TRBJ1-1, with D unresolved. Germline CDR1 reads SGHRS; CDR2 reads YFSETQ. V was cut by 4 bases and J by 1 base, with 14 bases left in between. The CDR3 totals 15 residues.

The rearrangement uses TRBV25-1 and TRBJ1-3; unclear D gene. The length of the CDR3 is 14 residues. Trimming removed 3 bases from V and 5 bases from J, with 11 bases in between. CDR1 is MGHDK and CDR2 is SYGVNS in the germline V gene. CDR3 loop: CASSDTSGRNTIYF. The CDR3 DNA follows: TGTGCCAGCAGTGACACATCCGGGAGAAACACCATATATTTT.

This clone was seen once. The V and J genes are TRBV10-3 and TRBJ2-3, with D perhaps TRBD1 (5 bases). Germline-derived CDR1 and CDR2 are ENHRY and SYGVKD. V lost 0 bases and J 3 bases, leaving 16 bases between the germline ends. The CDR3 is 17 residues long. CDR3 nucleotide sequence: TGTGCCATCAGTGAGTCGAGGCCCAGGGATCAAACAGATACGCAGTATTTT. This translates into CAISESRPRDQTDTQYF.

V and J are TRBV5-1 and TRBJ2-7; 9 nucleotides line up with TRBD1. The CDR3 length is 15 residues. After removal of 0 bases from V and 5 bases from J, the junction contained 6 bases not matched to a gene. Germline loops: CDR1 SGHRS, CDR2 YFSETQ. The CDR3 DNA follows: TGCGCCAGCAGCTTGGGCCGGGACAGGGACGACGAGCAGTACTTC. Translated: CASSLGRDRDDEQYF. The entire variable domain, with the rest obtained from reference TRBV5-1 and TRBJ2-7, is as follows: KAGVTQTPRYLIKTRGQQVTLSCSPISGHRSVSWYQQTPGQGLQFLFEYFSETQRNKGNFPGRFSGRQFSNSRSEMNVSTLELGDSALYLCASSLGRDRDDEQYFGPGTRLTVT.

The chain uses TRBV28 and TRBJ2-7; D perhaps matches TRBD1 (5 bases). Trimming removed 5 bases at V and 5 bases at J, with 16 bases between. The germline V gene encodes CDR1 MDHEN and CDR2 SYDVKM. The CDR3 runs to 14 residues. CDR3 coding DNA: TGTGCCAGCAGTCCACCCCTCGACAGAGACGAGCAGTACTTC. This translates into CASSPPLDRDEQYF.

The rearrangement joins TRBV27 to TRBJ2-7; D uncertain. Trimming pared 5 bases from V and 5 bases from J, leaving 22 bases between. The CDR3 runs 16 residues. Germline values: CDR1 MNHEY, CDR2 SMNVEV (reference sequence). DNA of the CDR3: TGTGCCAGCAGTCCGATGAGACCTAGTCACCCCCACGAGCAGTACTTC. It specifies CASSPMRPSHPHEQYF.

This chain links TRBV5-4 with TRBJ2-7; D remains unclear. This CDR3 contains 13 residues. Per the germline V gene, CDR1 is SGHNT and CDR2 is YYREEE (reference sequence). The germline V and J ends were trimmed by 0 bases and 4 bases, with 8 bases remaining between them. In DNA, the CDR3 is TGTGCCAGCAGCTTGGACCAGGTTTACGAGCAGTACTTC. This translates into CASSLDQVYEQYF.

This clone was seen only a few times. The chain is built from TRBV6-4 and TRBJ1-6, with D hard to call. This CDR3 is 15 amino acids long. Germline loops: CDR1 MRHNA, CDR2 SNTAGT. Trimming left V 3 bases short and J 7 bases short, with 13 bases between. CDR3: CASSEMGGVNSPLHF. The CDR3, as DNA: TGTGCCAGCAGTGAAATGGGAGGAGTGAATTCACCCCTCCACTTT.

This clone has just a few counts. The rearrangement uses TRBV6-1 and TRBJ2-7; 7 positions agree with TRBD1. This CDR3 contains 14 residues. The trim removed 8 bases at V and 2 bases at J, leaving 9 bases unmatched. Germline lookup yields CDR1 MNHNS and CDR2 SASEGT. CDR3 bases: TGTGCCAGCGGGATATACAGGGGTACCTACGAGCAGTACTTC. As protein: CASGIYRGTYEQYF.

Concerning this clone itself: Germline and junction disagree at one end, which may indicate a read error. This rearrangement joins TRBV28 to TRBJ2-1; 10 bases are a match to TRBD2. CDR1 is MDHEN, CDR2 SYDVKM, per germline. The CDR3 covers 15 residues. The CDR3 here is CASSRSGRTYSEQFF. The CDR3 nucleotides are TGTGCCAGCAGTCGTAGCGGGAGGACCTACAGTGAGCAGTTCTTC.